Listed below are T cell receptor beta chains from one sample, sequenced in a study of blood T cell repertoires in COVID-19. The assay was immunoSEQ multiplex PCR, and TCRdb's table has in-frame clones only and misses some. The sample has about 160,000 clones; about 88% are singletons. Sequencing was carried out using peripheral blood. The origin of the receptors is a man between 60 and 75 years old with COVID-19, enrolled during active disease. CDR3s include the opening cysteine and the closing phenylalanine or tryptophan. Fields, in order: clone size, J gene, D gene, V gene, CDR3 DNA, CDR3 protein. A D gene is named only where the DNA matches it firmly. Size values are once, few and many counts, or a class for expanded clones, and some rows have none.

size: .; J: TRBJ2-2; D: TRBD2; V: TRBV18; DNA: TGTGCCAGCTCACCACTACTAGCGGGGGCCTCGAACACCGGGGAGCTGTTTTTT; CDR3: CASSPLLAGASNTGELFF
size: once; J: TRBJ1-2; D: .; V: TRBV6-2/TRBV6-3; DNA: TGTGCCAGCACCCCCAGCGGCCAAAACTATGGCTACACCTTC; CDR3: CASTPSGQNYGYTF
size: .; J: TRBJ1-1; D: TRBD1; V: TRBV14; DNA: TGTGCCAGCAGCCAAGTTGGGGGACAGGGGGCATTGCAAACTTTCTTT; CDR3: CASSQVGGQGALQTFF
size: .; J: TRBJ2-2; D: TRBD1; V: TRBV5-5; DNA: TGTGCCAGCAGCTTAAGACAGGGTATTTCGGGCTCCGGGGAGCTGTTTTTT; CDR3: CASSLRQGISGSGELFF
size: few; J: TRBJ1-5; D: TRBD1; V: TRBV18; DNA: TGTGCCAGCTCACTAATAAGGGACAGCGGGAATCAGCCCCAGCATTTT; CDR3: CASSLIRDSGNQPQHF
size: .; J: TRBJ2-1; D: .; V: TRBV25-1; DNA: TGTGCCAGCAGTGAAGCAGGCCCCTACAATGAGCAGTTCTTC; CDR3: CASSEAGPYNEQFF
size: once; J: TRBJ2-5; D: .; V: TRBV28; DNA: TGTGCCAGCAGCGCGGTAGGGGGTACGGAGACCCAGTACTTC; CDR3: CASSAVGGTETQYF
size: .; J: TRBJ1-3; D: .; V: TRBV29-1; DNA: TGCAGCGTTGAAACAGGTGCCTACCTCTCTGGAAACACCATATATTTT; CDR3: CSVETGAYLSGNTIYF
size: once; J: TRBJ2-2; D: .; V: TRBV28; DNA: TGTGCCAGCAGTTTGGGTCAGGTCAACACCGGGGAGCTGTTTTTT; CDR3: CASSLGQVNTGELFF
size: .; J: TRBJ2-7; D: TRBD2; V: TRBV30; DNA: TGTGCCTGGAGGATACCGGGACTAGGCTCCTACGAGCAGTACTTC; CDR3: CAWRIPGLGSYEQYF
size: .; J: TRBJ1-1; D: .; V: TRBV7-2; DNA: TGTGCCAGCAGCCTCCCGGGGAACACTGAAGCTTTCTTT; CDR3: CASSLPGNTEAFF
size: .; J: TRBJ2-5; D: TRBD1; V: TRBV5-1; DNA: TGCGCCAGCAGCTCAGGGGGAGTTTTCGGAGAGACCCAGTACTTC; CDR3: CASSSGGVFGETQYF
size: .; J: TRBJ2-4; D: TRBD2; V: TRBV29-1; DNA: TGCAGCGTTGGATATAGCGGGGACATTCAGTACTTC; CDR3: CSVGYSGDIQYF
size: .; J: TRBJ1-2; D: TRBD1; V: TRBV27; DNA: TGTGCCAGCAGTTCCTCACTTGGACAGGGCTATGGCTACACCTTC; CDR3: CASSSSLGQGYGYTF
size: .; J: TRBJ1-2; D: TRBD1; V: TRBV4-3; DNA: TGCGCCAGCAGCCAGACGCCAACAGGGGCCCTCAACTATGGCTACACCTTC; CDR3: CASSQTPTGALNYGYTF
size: .; J: TRBJ2-3; D: TRBD2; V: TRBV2; DNA: TGTGCCAGCATGACTAGCGGGAACACAGATACGCAGTATTTT; CDR3: CASMTSGNTDTQYF